These 20 T cell receptor beta chains were all obtained from the same sample, sequenced in a study of beta chain features in type 1 diabetes. What these receptors recognize is not known. Study-wide findings and caveats: In every one of the four CD4+ subsets, TCRB CDR3s were moderately but significantly shorter in Type 1 diabetes patients.

Expressed TCRB transcripts were sequenced, since all the RNA that had been isolated was reverse transcribed. Clones were read by immunoSEQ multiplex PCR, and TCRdb kept only the in-frame ones, dropping some. The sample carries 550,000 to 850,000 clones, roughly an eighth recorded once. The sample consisted of naive CD4+ T cells from blood. The receptors shown here come from a man aged 18 to 29 with type 1 diabetes.

The chain uses TRBV7-9 and TRBJ1-5, with D perhaps TRBD1 (5 bases). This CDR3 comprises 13 residues. V was pared by 5 bases and J by 8 bases, with 13 bases between. Germline assignment: CDR1 SEHNR and CDR2 FQNEAQ (reference sequence). The CDR3 protein is CASSQGGEKPQHF. CDR3 nucleotide sequence: TGTGCCAGCAGCCAGGGAGGGGAGAAGCCCCAGCATTTT.

This chain links TRBV14 with TRBJ1-1; D gene uncertain. V lost 1 base, J lost 6 bases, and 12 bases lay in between. Germline V gives CDR1 SGHDN, CDR2 FVKESK. The CDR3 spans 14 residues. The CDR3 DNA is TGTGCCAGCAGCCAAGCCGGCTTAATCTCTGAAGCTTTCTTT. Its translation: CASSQAGLISEAFF.

The chain employs TRBV29-1 and TRBJ2-7, with 11 bases that match TRBD1. The CDR3 consists of 14 residues. V dropped 3 bases and J dropped 3; count of bases not matched to a gene: 4. Germline V gene lookup returns CDR1 SQVTM and CDR2 ANQGSEA. This chain's CDR3 is CSVDFGTGGYEQYF. CDR3 bases: TGCAGCGTTGACTTCGGGACAGGGGGCTACGAGCAGTACTTC.

The V call is TRBV7-6, the J call TRBJ2-3; D remains ambiguous. This CDR3 has 13 amino acids. Germline values: CDR1 SGHVS, CDR2 FNYEAQ. Trimming removed 5 bases at V and 4 bases at J, with 10 bases between. The CDR3 bases are TGTGCCAGCAGCACCCTCCAGGCAGATACGCAGTATTTT. Its translation: CASSTLQADTQYF.

The chain employs TRBV2 and TRBJ2-3, with 9 bases matching TRBD2. The length of the CDR3 is 15 residues. J lost 7 bases, V lost 3 bases, and 8 bases had no gene match. Germline V gene sequence: CDR1 SNHLY, CDR2 FYNNEI. CDR3 bases: TGTGCCAGCAGTGATAGGGCTAGCGGGGATCATACGCAGTATTTT. This sequence encodes CASSDRASGDHTQYF.

V and J are TRBV27 and TRBJ1-4, with 7 bases fitting TRBD1. The V gene's germline CDR1 is MNHEY and CDR2 SMNVEV (reference sequence). The CDR3 is 14 residues long. J lost 8 bases, V lost 5 bases, and 8 bases had no gene match. In nucleotides, the CDR3 is TGTGCCAGCAGTCAGTCCGACAGGGACGAAAAACTGTTTTTT. It specifies CASSQSDRDEKLFF.

This clone was detected a few times. The chain has TRBV28 and TRBJ1-1; possible D gene TRBD1, 5 bases. The CDR3 sequence is 12 residues long. V lost 10 bases, J lost 3 bases, and 12 bases lay in between. CDR1 and CDR2 (germline): MDHEN, SYDVKM. The CDR3 nucleotides read TGTGCCATCTACCGGGGGGACACTGAAGCTTTCTTT. Translated, it gives CAIYRGDTEAFF.

This clone was seen more than once but under ten times. The rearrangement joins TRBV2 to TRBJ1-5; D ambiguous. Germline CDR1 SNHLY, CDR2 FYNNEI. The V end lost 4 bases, the J end lost 4 bases, and 5 bases lay between the germline ends. This CDR3 is built from 12 residues. CDR3 amino acids: CASSGQNQPQHF. CDR3 bases: TGTGCCAGCAGTGGTCAAAATCAGCCCCAGCATTTT.

This clone was picked up a small number of times. The chain combines TRBV7-2 with TRBJ2-1; 8 nucleotides align to TRBD2. Germline V lookup: CDR1 SGHTA, CDR2 FQGNSA. Germline trimming cut 5 bases from V and 2 bases from J; bases unmatched to any gene: 5. The CDR3 spans 15 residues. In DNA, the CDR3 is TGTGCCAGCAGCCGAGTTAGCGGGGCCTACAATGAGCAGTTCTTC. Translation gives CASSRVSGAYNEQFF.

This clone was seen a handful of times. The chain uses TRBV5-1 and TRBJ1-1; 8 bases fit TRBD1. The CDR3 totals 18 residues. Germline lookup yields CDR1 SGHRS and CDR2 YFSETQ. The junction had 11 bases not matched to a gene; V was cut back by 0 bases and J by 1 base. The chain's CDR3 is CASSLGISAGGPNTEAFF. In DNA, the CDR3 is TGCGCCAGCAGCTTGGGCATTTCGGCAGGGGGCCCGAACACTGAAGCTTTCTTT. Using reference TRBV5-1 and TRBJ1-1 for the parts outside the CDR3, the full variable domain is KAGVTQTPRYLIKTRGQQVTLSCSPISGHRSVSWYQQTPGQGLQFLFEYFSETQRNKGNFPGRFSGRQFSNSRSEMNVSTLELGDSALYLCASSLGISAGGPNTEAFFGQGTRLTVV.

The chain carries TRBV4-2 and TRBJ1-1, with D possibly TRBD1 on 5 matching bases. The germline V gene encodes CDR1 LGHNA and CDR2 YNFKEQ. The V end lost 6 bases, the J end lost 1 base, and 15 bases lay between the germline ends. This CDR3 contains 15 residues. CDR3 in amino acids: CASSEPGPRNTEAFF. The DNA of the CDR3 is TGTGCCAGCAGTGAACCGGGACCGCGGAACACTGAAGCTTTCTTT.

V and J are TRBV4-1 and TRBJ2-5; the match to TRBD2 covers 7 bases. This CDR3 is built from 15 residues. V shed 3 bases, J shed 1 base, and the junction held 5 bases outside the gene matches. Germline CDR1 reads MGHRA; CDR2 reads YSYEKL. The CDR3 DNA follows: TGCGCCAGCAGCCACCTAACGGGGGGCCAAGAGACCCAGTACTTC. Translating it yields CASSHLTGGQETQYF.

This clone was found a few times. The chain recombines TRBV7-9 with TRBJ2-1; 10 bases are shared with TRBD2. The junction had 1 base not matched to a gene; V was cut back by 4 bases and J by 4 bases. This CDR3 is 14 amino acids long. CDR1 SEHNR and CDR2 FQNEAQ come from the germline V gene (reference sequence). Written as DNA, the CDR3 is TGTGCCAGCAGCTCGACTAGCGGGTACAATGAGCAGTTCTTC. Protein product: CASSSTSGYNEQFF.

This clone was counted between two and nine times. This chain connects TRBV18 to TRBJ1-5, with 8 positions matching TRBD1. Trimming removed 3 bases from V and 10 bases from J; junction bases left unmatched: 8. This CDR3 comprises 14 residues. Germline V CDR1 and CDR2: KGHSH, LQKENI. CDR3 region: CASSPGQGRPPQHF. The CDR3, as DNA: TGTGCCAGCTCACCTGGACAGGGCCGCCCTCCCCAGCATTTT.

The rearrangement joins TRBV7-2 to TRBJ1-1, with D uncertain. With 5 bases removed from V and 5 bases from J, the gap between germline ends came to 12 bases. This CDR3 has 13 residues. Germline CDR1 SGHTA, CDR2 FQGNSA. CDR3 nucleotide sequence: TGTGCCAGCAGCCTAGGCGGGTGGACTGAAGCTTTCTTT. Translation: CASSLGGWTEAFF.

Only a few counts were recorded for this clone. V usage is TRBV11-2 and J usage is TRBJ1-2; the D gene is possibly TRBD1 (5 bases). The ends were cut back, 1 base at V and 7 bases at J, with 22 bases in the middle. CDR3 size: 17 residues. Germline V gives CDR1 SGHAT, CDR2 FQNNGV. This CDR3 is CASSLVAGDSLLAGYTF. The DNA of the CDR3 is TGTGCCAGCAGCTTAGTGGCCGGGGACTCCCTTCTCGCTGGCTACACCTTC.

The chain recombines TRBV14 with TRBJ1-2; the D gene is possibly TRBD1 (6 bases). Germline V gene lookup returns CDR1 SGHDN and CDR2 FVKESK. This CDR3 has 13 amino acids. V lost 4 bases, J lost 0 bases, and 6 bases lay in between. The CDR3 loop is CASSRTANYGYTF. The DNA for the CDR3 is TGTGCCAGCAGCCGGACAGCTAACTATGGCTACACCTTC.

The gene calls are TRBV6-5 and TRBJ2-7; D possibly corresponds to TRBD2 (6 bases). V lost 2 bases to trimming and J lost 5 bases, with 13 bases between them. Germline V lookup: CDR1 MNHEY, CDR2 SVGAGI. This CDR3 is 14 amino acids long. The CDR3 bases are TGTGCCAGCAGTTACGGGCCAGGGAGGCACGAGCAGTACTTC. The encoded protein is CASSYGPGRHEQYF.

The gene calls are TRBV29-1 and TRBJ1-1, with unresolved D. Germline loops: CDR1 SQVTM, CDR2 ANQGSEA. Trimming took off 5 bases at V and 3 bases at J, with 19 bases between the two ends. The CDR3 totals 15 residues. In DNA, the CDR3 is TGCAGCGTTCACGGACCGAACCCCCGAGACACTGAAGCTTTCTTT. It specifies CSVHGPNPRDTEAFF.

There are a few counts of this clone. V gene TRBV6-5 combines with J gene TRBJ2-5, with 11 bases matching TRBD2. The length of the CDR3 is 15 residues. After removal of 4 bases from V and 3 bases from J, the junction contained 4 bases not matched to a gene. Germline loops: CDR1 MNHEY, CDR2 SVGAGI. CDR3 in amino acids: CASSSLGLAEETQYF. In nucleotides, the CDR3 is TGTGCCAGCAGTTCCCTGGGACTAGCGGAAGAGACCCAGTACTTC.